This T cell receptor beta chain was sequenced in a study of T cell responses to AZD1222 COVID-19 vaccine (dated by TCRdb to the early 2020s). Some background on the complete study: AZD1222 recipients given second doses at about 4 weeks or at about 12 weeks were pooled, since spike-specific TCR depth and breadth were not found to differ between the two schedules. A total of over 230 trial participants underwent TCR sequencing, of whom approximately 200 had received two doses of AZD1222 and about 25 had received two doses of the MenACWY control vaccine. Trial participants were enrolled into age subgroups of 18-55, 56-69 and 70-plus years, which contained around 140, 26 and 57 TCR-sequenced participants, respectively.

Interpreted using the paper, the time point label stands for: baseline before first vaccination. The vaccinee samples were drawn from two UK trials, COV001 and COV002, one of which was a single-blind randomized controlled phase 2/3 trial testing AZD1222 (ChAdOx1 nCoV-19) in healthy adults. For TCRbeta chain sequencing, PBMC samples from trial participants were taken at day 0 and at day 28 after the second dose. On this clone itself: Its antigen is currently not known. It has no much larger one-base neighbor in the sample; base qualities were not kept.

The CDR3 runs 14 amino acids, cysteine and phenylalanine included. Kept here is only the CDR3 DNA, which spans 42 bases and is read in frame from base 1. The CDR1 and CDR2 encoded by the germline V gene are SGHDT and YYEEEE. A distance of 4 bases separates the germline ends of V and J, which lose 0 bases and 0 bases respectively. The CDR3 regions of human TCRbeta chains were subjected to immunosequencing. Under the source paper's analysis protocol: Repertoire TCRs were matched against a reference library of SARS-CoV-2-specific TCRs generated with the MIRA antigen-specificity platform. Breadth was defined as the fraction of unique TCRs that were SARS-CoV-2-associated. Depth was defined as the fraction of total T cells that were SARS-CoV-2-associated. Using the MIRA data, every spike-specific TCR was mapped to the spike region that the TCR reacted to and assigned to either a CD4 or a CD8 class. Log10-transformed breadth and depth values were compared by one-way ANOVA with Sidak's multiple comparisons tests. TCRdb carries this immuneACCESS record with in-frame sequences only. Its versions omit some clonotypes, under half of them owing to an unresolved V gene in the studies checked, with the rest unexplained. The DNA was the basis for D and trimming; V, J and clone size are from that table. Present in this sample are 120,000 or so clones, roughly 90% of which were seen just once. The ten top clones hold 0.9% to 1.2% of the sample.

Here is what the overall study found, with its caveats: In the small 56-69-year group, the increase in depth fell short of significance, most likely because of low power. Participants were mostly white British, with more females than males. The authors suggested clonal diversity may have been underestimated. Because no samples from the day 14 peak response were available, repertoires could be characterized only after the peak T cell response. After two AZD1222 doses, spike-specific TCR breadth and depth were significantly higher than at day 0 and than in MenACWY recipients. Reportedly, close to half of the unique spike-specific TCRs recognized epitopes lying outside the regions that are mutated in the B.1.351 and B.1.1.7 variants. Only a handful of AZD1222 recipients were SARS-CoV-2 seropositive at baseline, limiting conclusions about previously exposed vaccinees. The vaccine-associated CD4 TCRs covered the entire spike protein, and the dominant responses fell in regions 160-218 and 743-854.

The specimen comprised peripheral blood, sampled on day 0 of AZD1222 vaccination. This receptor was obtained from an adult in good health. The rearranged chain carries TRBV5-6 and TRBJ1-3; the D gene identity is not certain. The CDR3 protein: CASSLGGSGNTIYF. The nucleotides read TGTGCCAGCAGCTTGGGGGGCTCTGGAAACACCATATATTTT.